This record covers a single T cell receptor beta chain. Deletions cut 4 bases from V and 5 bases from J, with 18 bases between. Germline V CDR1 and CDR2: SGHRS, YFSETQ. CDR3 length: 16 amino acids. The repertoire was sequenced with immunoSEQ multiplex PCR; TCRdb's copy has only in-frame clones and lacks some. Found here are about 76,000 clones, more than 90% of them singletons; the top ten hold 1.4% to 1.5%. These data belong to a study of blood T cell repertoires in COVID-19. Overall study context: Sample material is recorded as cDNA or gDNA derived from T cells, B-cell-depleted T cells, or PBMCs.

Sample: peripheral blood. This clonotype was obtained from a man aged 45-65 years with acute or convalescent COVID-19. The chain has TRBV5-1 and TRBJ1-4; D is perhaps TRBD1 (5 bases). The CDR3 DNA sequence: TGCGCCAGCAGCGACGGGACTCCTCAAGCGAATGAAAAACTGTTTTTT. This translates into CASSDGTPQANEKLFF.